Below, 17 T cell receptor beta chains from the same sample are listed, as sequenced in a study of CD8 T cells in ankylosing spondylitis. TCRdb independently ran MiXCR on the 5' RACE reads; one entry per CDR3 protein. The table includes more than 30,000 distinct CDR3 sequences, 11% detected once. The material sequenced was synovial fluid, either unsorted or a sorted T cell fraction (not recorded which). These receptors came from a male donor with ankylosing spondylitis.

The chain employs TRBV5-1 and TRBJ2-1, with D uncertain. Trimming shortened V by 1 base and J by 6 bases, and 8 bases separated the two germline ends. The CDR3 is 13 amino acids. Germline V lookup: CDR1 SGHRS, CDR2 YFSETQ. CDR3 in DNA: TGCGCCAGCAGCTTGTTCCCGGGCAATGAGCAGTTCTTC. This encodes CASSLFPGNEQFF.

Many counts were recorded for this clonotype. This chain joins TRBV12-3 or TRBV12-4 and TRBJ2-5; TRBD1 might be the D (6 bases). This CDR3 has 14 residues. The germline V and J ends were trimmed by 5 bases and 7 bases, with 17 bases remaining between them. The CDR3: CASSGEQGWGTQYF. CDR3 DNA sequence: TGTGCCAGCAGTGGCGAACAGGGTTGGGGGACCCAGTACTTC.

This clonotype was observed many times. The chain combines TRBV20-1 with TRBJ2-7; D assignment may be TRBD1 or TRBD2 (6 bases each). Germline-derived CDR1 and CDR2 are DFQATT and SNEGSKA (reference sequence). CDR3 length: 11 amino acids. Trimming shortened V by 5 bases and J by 6 bases, and 11 bases separated the two germline ends. CDR3 sequence: CSAAWGAEQYF. The CDR3 DNA is TGCAGTGCTGCCTGGGGGGCCGAGCAGTACTTC.

Comment on this clonotype: The junction departs from germline at one end; a sequencing error may be responsible. The DNA of the CDR3 is TGTGCCACCGGTGACCAAGAGACCCAGTACTTC. Translated: CATGDQETQYF. This rearrangement joins TRBV24-1 to TRBJ2-5, with D unclear. The CDR3 length is 11 residues. The germline CDR1 and CDR2 sequences are KGHDR and SFDVKD.

The chain links TRBV29-1 to TRBJ2-3, with TRBD2 identical over 12 bases. Germline CDR1 reads SQVTM; CDR2 reads ANQGSEA. Trimming cost V 7 bases and J 4 bases; bases outside gene matches: 6. This CDR3 is built from 14 residues. The chain's CDR3 is CSGATSGSADTQYF. The CDR3 nucleotides are TGCAGCGGAGCGACTAGCGGGAGTGCAGATACGCAGTATTTT.

This clonotype was observed at least ten times. The chain carries TRBV7-6 and TRBJ2-3; 10 bases map to TRBD2. CDR1 is SGHVS and CDR2 is FNYEAQ in the germline V gene. V was pared by 1 base and J by 0 bases, with 1 base of the junction left unmatched. The CDR3 runs to 16 residues. The CDR3 loop reads CASSLVSGRSTDTQYF. CDR3 coding DNA: TGTGCCAGCAGCTTAGTTAGCGGGAGGAGCACAGATACGCAGTATTTT.

This sequence joins TRBV29-1 and TRBJ2-7, with 8 bases that match TRBD1. After removal of 5 bases from V and 4 bases from J, the junction contained 10 bases not matched to a gene. The CDR3 sequence is 14 residues long. Germline assignment: CDR1 SQVTM and CDR2 ANQGSEA. The CDR3 spells CSVPGAGGWYEQYF. In nucleotides, the CDR3 is TGCAGCGTTCCTGGGGCAGGGGGCTGGTACGAGCAGTACTTC.

This clonotype was counted ten times or more. The chain couples TRBV5-5 to TRBJ2-2; D is ambiguous. Germline CDR1 and CDR2: SGHKS and YYEKEE (reference sequence). This CDR3 contains 15 residues. Trimming removed 0 bases at V and 0 bases at J, with 6 bases between. This CDR3 is CASSLGRTNTGELFF. The CDR3 coding sequence is TGTGCCAGCAGCTTGGGGCGGACGAACACCGGGGAGCTGTTTTTT.

The rearrangement joins TRBV5-1 to TRBJ2-7; D possibly corresponds to TRBD1 (6 bases). The CDR3 has 13 amino acids. The germline gives CDR1 SGHRS, CDR2 YFSETQ. V was trimmed by 4 bases and J by 3 bases, leaving 11 bases between them. DNA for the CDR3: TGCGCCAGCAGCGACAGGAGGCTCTACGAGCAGTACTTC. It codes for CASSDRRLYEQYF.

The rearrangement joins TRBV5-1 to TRBJ2-2; D gene ambiguous. This CDR3 has 18 residues. V lost 0 bases and J lost 3, with 18 bases in between. Germline V gives CDR1 SGHRS, CDR2 YFSETQ. The DNA of the CDR3 is TGCGCCAGCAGCTTGGTTGGGTATAGTCGTTCGGACACCGGGGAGCTGTTTTTT. This gives the protein CASSLVGYSRSDTGELFF.

The rearrangement uses TRBV7-8 and TRBJ1-1; D ambiguous. The CDR3 is made up of 15 amino acids. Germline V gives CDR1 SGHVS, CDR2 FQNEAQ. Trimming removed 0 bases from V and 2 bases from J, with 10 bases in between. Written as DNA, the CDR3 is TGTGCCAGCAGCTTAGCGCAACGGTCTAACACTGAAGCTTTCTTT. Its protein product is CASSLAQRSNTEAFF.

This clonotype was detected only a few times. The chain recombines TRBV18 with TRBJ2-7, with 10 bases that match TRBD2. This CDR3 region has 14 residues. With 3 bases clipped from V and 4 bases from J, the junction kept 3 bases outside the gene matches. Germline CDR1 KGHSH, CDR2 LQKENI. The CDR3 loop reads CASSPSSGSYEQYF. The DNA for the CDR3 is TGTGCCAGCTCACCCTCTAGCGGGAGTTACGAGCAGTACTTC. Together with reference TRBV18 and TRBJ2-7, the CDR3 gives the full variable domain: NAGVMQNPRHLVRRRGQEARLRCSPMKGHSHVYWYRQLPEEGLKFMVYLQKENIIDESGMPKERFSAEFPKEGPSILRIQQVVRGDSAAYFCASSPSSGSYEQYFGPGTRLTVT.

The chain employs TRBV2 and TRBJ2-7; 10 bases map to TRBD2. There are 14 residues in the CDR3. V lost 5 bases, J lost 5 bases, and 6 bases stayed unmatched. Per the germline V gene, CDR1 is SNHLY and CDR2 is FYNNEI. The CDR3 loop reads CASSLSSGSHEQYF. CDR3 sequence (DNA): TGTGCCAGCAGTTTATCTAGCGGGAGTCACGAGCAGTACTTC.

This clonotype showed up many times. The chain is built from TRBV24-1 and TRBJ2-2; D gene unclear. The CDR3 sequence is 14 residues long. Trimming took off 4 bases at V and 6 bases at J, with 11 bases between the two ends. Germline CDR1 KGHDR, CDR2 SFDVKD. The chain's CDR3 is CATSDRLLPGELFF. CDR3 sequence (DNA): TGTGCCACCAGTGACCGGCTACTCCCCGGGGAGCTGTTTTTT.

This clonotype has at least ten counts. This chain uses TRBV27 with TRBJ2-1; 8 bases align to TRBD1. V dropped 2 bases and J dropped 9; count of bases not matched to a gene: 3. Germline CDR1 and CDR2: MNHEY and SMNVEV (reference sequence). The CDR3 totals 13 residues. CDR3 nucleotide sequence: TGTGCCAGCAGTTTAGCAGGGGGCGTTGAGCAGTTCTTC. Translation gives CASSLAGGVEQFF.

This clonotype appeared many times. The J gene is TRBJ1-3, the V gene TRBV9; D is possibly TRBD1 (5 bases). CDR3 length: 17 amino acids. CDR1 is SGDLS and CDR2 is YYNGEE in the germline V gene. Trimming left V 2 bases short and J 1 base short, with 16 bases between. The CDR3 nucleotides read TGTGCCAGCAGCGTCGGCGCAGGGCCTCAGTCTGGAAACACCATATATTTT. This translates into CASSVGAGPQSGNTIYF.

This clonotype has a count of ten or more. This chain joins TRBV25-1 and TRBJ2-1; the match to TRBD2 covers 7 bases. The CDR3 length is 17 residues. In germline, CDR1 is MGHDK, CDR2 SYGVNS. V shed 1 base and J 1 base; nucleotides not matched to a gene: 7. The CDR3 sequence is CASSEWSPGGSYNEQFF. The CDR3 nucleotides are TGTGCCAGCAGTGAATGGTCGCCGGGAGGATCCTACAATGAGCAGTTCTTC.